This TCR beta chain was identified during a study of cytotoxic CD8 clonotypes in ibrutinib-treated CLL. Some clones are missing from TCRdb's copy, which holds only in-frame ones; the method was immunoSEQ multiplex PCR. The repertoire holds under 30,000 clones, with approximately 80% as singletons. This clone occurred a few times. Its antigen remains unknown. Study-level results: The public clonotypes identified were infrequent and showed contraction or stability on treatment.

The sample was PBMCs, taken after 36 months of ibrutinib treatment. The clonotype comes from a human donor with chronic lymphocytic leukemia.

CDR3 region: CASGDDLPYEQYF. The CDR3 DNA reads TGTGCCAGTGGGGATGATCTACCCTACGAGCAGTACTTC. The gene calls are TRBV7-3 and TRBJ2-7; D gene unclear. Germline V gene lookup returns CDR1 SGHTA and CDR2 FQGTGA. This CDR3 has 13 amino acids. The V gene lost 9 bases and the J gene lost 2 bases, with 14 bases spanning the gap.